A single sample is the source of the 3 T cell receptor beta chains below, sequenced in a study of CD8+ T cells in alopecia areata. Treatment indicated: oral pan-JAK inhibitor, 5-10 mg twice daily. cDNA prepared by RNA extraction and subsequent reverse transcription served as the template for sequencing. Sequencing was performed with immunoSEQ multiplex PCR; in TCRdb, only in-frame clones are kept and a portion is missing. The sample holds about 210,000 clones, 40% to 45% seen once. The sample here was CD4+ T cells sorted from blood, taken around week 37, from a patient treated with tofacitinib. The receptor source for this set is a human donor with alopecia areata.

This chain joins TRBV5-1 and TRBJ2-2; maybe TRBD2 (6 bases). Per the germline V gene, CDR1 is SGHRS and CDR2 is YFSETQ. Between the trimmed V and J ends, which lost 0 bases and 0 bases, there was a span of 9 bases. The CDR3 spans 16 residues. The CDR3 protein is CASSLGGTANTGELFF. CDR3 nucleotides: TGCGCCAGCAGCTTGGGCGGGACTGCGAACACCGGGGAGCTGTTTTTT.

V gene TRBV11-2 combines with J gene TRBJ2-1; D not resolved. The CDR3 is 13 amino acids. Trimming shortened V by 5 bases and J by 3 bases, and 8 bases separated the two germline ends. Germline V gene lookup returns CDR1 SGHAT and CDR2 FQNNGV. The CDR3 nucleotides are TGTGCCAGCAGCCCGGTGAGCTACAATGAGCAGTTCTTC. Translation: CASSPVSYNEQFF.

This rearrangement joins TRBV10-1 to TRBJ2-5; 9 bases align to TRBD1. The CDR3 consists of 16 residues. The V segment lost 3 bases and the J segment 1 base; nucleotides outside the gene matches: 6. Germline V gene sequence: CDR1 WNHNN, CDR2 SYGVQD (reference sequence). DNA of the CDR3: TGCGCCAGCAGTGAATCCACAGGGGGCATCCAAGAGACCCAGTACTTC. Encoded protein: CASSESTGGIQETQYF.